A selection of T cell receptor beta chains follows, all from one sample in a study of immune cell composition in non-small cell lung cancer. Assay: immunoSEQ multiplex PCR; the TCRdb copy retains only in-frame clones and omits some. The table shows about 14,000 clones, with roughly 80% occurring only once. Sequenced: lung tumor tissue. These receptors were obtained from a human donor with non-small cell lung cancer. CDR3s include the opening cysteine and the closing phenylalanine or tryptophan. Fields, in order: CDR3 length, V gene, CDR3 protein.

>13|TRBV27
CASSFRYGQPQHF
>14|TRBV6-5
CASTQGDRANEQFF
>14|TRBV19
CASKKGSSQETQYF
>12|TRBV9
CASSVNTDTQYF
>17|TRBV7-9
CASSLGRGGYSYNEQFF
>15|TRBV30
CAWSAVGYSNQPQHF
>15|TRBV6-1
CASSPRQRGPGEQYF
>15|TRBV9
CASSVVGRPGNEQYF
>14|TRBV7-9
CASSSQGLIYEQYF
>15|TRBV7-2
CASSLAQVNQETQYF